A selection of T cell receptor beta chains follows, all from one sample in a study of blood T cell repertoires in COVID-19. The repertoire was sequenced with immunoSEQ multiplex PCR; TCRdb's copy has only in-frame clones and lacks some. Of 150,000 to 200,000 clones listed, roughly 87% were seen once; the top ten hold roughly 6.1%. The sequencing input was peripheral blood. The receptors were sampled from a woman between 40 and 50 years old with acute or convalescent COVID-19. CDR3s include the opening cysteine and the closing phenylalanine or tryptophan. D genes are given only for firm matches. For some rows the clone size is stated as once, few or many, or as a class when expanded; others skip it.

TRBJ2-5	.	.	TRBV7-3	TGTGCCAGCAGCCTGCAGGGGGGACAAGAGACCCAGTACTTC	CASSLQGGQETQYF
TRBJ2-3	.	TRBD2	TRBV27	TGTGCCGCGGGGGAGGCAGATACGCAGTATTTT	CAAGEADTQYF
TRBJ1-4	few	.	TRBV4-1	TGCGCCAGCAGCCAAGATTCGGACAGTGGCGTGTTTTTT	CASSQDSDSGVFF
TRBJ1-5	.	.	TRBV5-6	TGTGCCAGCAGCCGCTTCACAGGGACCGGAATCAATCAGCCCCAGCATTTT	CASSRFTGTGINQPQHF
TRBJ1-2	.	TRBD1	TRBV19	TGTGCCAGTAGTCCAGGACAGGGACACTATGGCTACACCTTC	CASSPGQGHYGYTF
TRBJ1-4	.	.	TRBV9	TGTGCCAGCAGCGTAGCCCCGGGAGGGCAGGGAGGTGGAAAACTGTTTTTT	CASSVAPGGQGGGKLFF
TRBJ2-5	.	.	TRBV11-2	TGTGCCAGCAGCTCCCGAATTGTCAGGGGACCCCTCTTCGCCCAGTACTTC	CASSSRIVRGPLFAQYF
TRBJ2-1	.	.	TRBV28	TGTGCCAGCAGTTTATTTGGGCGGGGACACAATGAGCAGTTCTTC	CASSLFGRGHNEQFF
TRBJ1-1	.	.	TRBV6-5	TGTGCCAGCAGCCTCTCTTACAGGGAATGGGCTTTCTTT	CASSLSYREWAFF
TRBJ2-2	once	TRBD2	TRBV18	TGTGCCAGCTCCCAGGCCACTAGCGGTTCGAACACCGGGGAGCTGTTTTTT	CASSQATSGSNTGELFF
TRBJ2-7	few	.	TRBV7-9	TGTGCCAGCAGGCCGGACGGGGACGAGCAGTACTTC	CASRPDGDEQYF
TRBJ1-2	.	.	TRBV5-6	TGTGCCAGCAGCCCCGGTTATGGCTACACCTTC	CASSPGYGYTF
TRBJ2-3	.	.	TRBV19	TGTGCCAGTACCTTACAGGGGGGGAGTGCAGATACGCAGTATTTT	CASTLQGGSADTQYF
TRBJ2-5	.	TRBD2	TRBV19	TGTGCCAGTAGTATGAGAGCGGGGGCAATCCAAGAGACCCAGTACTTC	CASSMRAGAIQETQYF
TRBJ2-1	.	.	TRBV21-1	TGTGCCAGCAGCACTTGGGACAGTACCTCCTACAATGAGCAGTTCTTC	CASSTWDSTSYNEQFF
TRBJ1-1	.	.	TRBV15	TGTGCCACCAGCAGAGATTTGGGCAGCCAGGCTGAAGCTTTCTTT	CATSRDLGSQAEAFF
TRBJ2-7	.	TRBD1	TRBV27	TGTGCCACCAGCCAGGGGGCCCTCTCCGAGCAGTACTTC	CATSQGALSEQYF
TRBJ1-1	.	.	TRBV5-1	TGCGCCAGCAGCTCGTCGGGACAGAACACTGAAGCTTTCTTT	CASSSSGQNTEAFF
TRBJ1-1	once	.	TRBV6-6	TGTGCCAGCAGTTATGATAGGGCAGGGATGGGCACTGAAGCTTTCTTT	CASSYDRAGMGTEAFF
TRBJ1-2	.	.	TRBV10-1	TGCGCCATCTGCGGGGAGTATGGCTACACCTTC	CAICGEYGYTF
TRBJ1-2	.	.	TRBV5-5	TGTGCCAGCCGTCAAACCGGGACATCCCTCTATGGCTACACCTTC	CASRQTGTSLYGYTF
TRBJ1-6	few	.	TRBV7-8	TGTGCCAGCAGCTCAGCACAGGAGGGACTGGGTTCACCCCTCCACTTT	CASSSAQEGLGSPLHF
TRBJ1-3	few	TRBD1	TRBV19	TGTGCCAGTATGGTGGACAGGCCTTTATCTGGAAACACCATATATTTT	CASMVDRPLSGNTIYF
TRBJ2-7	.	TRBD1	TRBV4-1	TGCGCCAGCAGCCAAGAGGGGGGGACAGGGTTGAACTACGAGCAGTACTTC	CASSQEGGTGLNYEQYF
TRBJ1-2	.	TRBD1	TRBV28	TGTGCCAGCAGTGGGATGGGACAGGGAAACTATGGCTACACCTTC	CASSGMGQGNYGYTF
TRBJ2-3	.	TRBD2	TRBV5-5	TGTGCCAGCAGCTTCGCGGGACTAGCGGGGAATACGCAGTATTTT	CASSFAGLAGNTQYF
TRBJ2-7	.	.	TRBV5-5	TGTGCCAGCAGTTTTGTTAACATCAGGAAATCCTTCAACGAGCAGTACTTC	CASSFVNIRKSFNEQYF
TRBJ1-4	.	.	TRBV27	TGTGCCAGCAGTTTTGTAGGGGAAGGAACTAATGAAAAACTGTTTTTT	CASSFVGEGTNEKLFF